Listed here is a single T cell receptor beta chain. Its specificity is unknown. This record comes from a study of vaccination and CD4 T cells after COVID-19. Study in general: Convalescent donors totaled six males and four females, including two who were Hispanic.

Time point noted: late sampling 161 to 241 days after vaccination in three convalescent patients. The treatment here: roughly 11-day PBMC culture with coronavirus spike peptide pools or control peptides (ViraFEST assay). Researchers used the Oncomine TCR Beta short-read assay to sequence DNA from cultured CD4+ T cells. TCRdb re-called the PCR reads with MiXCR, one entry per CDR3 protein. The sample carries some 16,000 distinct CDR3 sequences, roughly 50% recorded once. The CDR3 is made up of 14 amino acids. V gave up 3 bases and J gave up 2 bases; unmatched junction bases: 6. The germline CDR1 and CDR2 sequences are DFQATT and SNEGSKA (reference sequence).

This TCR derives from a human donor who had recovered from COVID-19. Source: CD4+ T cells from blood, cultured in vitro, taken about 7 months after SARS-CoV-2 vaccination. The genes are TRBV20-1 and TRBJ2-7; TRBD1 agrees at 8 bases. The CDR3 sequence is CSASFGTGTYEQYF. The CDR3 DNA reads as TGCAGTGCTAGTTTTGGGACAGGAACCTACGAGCAGTACTTC.